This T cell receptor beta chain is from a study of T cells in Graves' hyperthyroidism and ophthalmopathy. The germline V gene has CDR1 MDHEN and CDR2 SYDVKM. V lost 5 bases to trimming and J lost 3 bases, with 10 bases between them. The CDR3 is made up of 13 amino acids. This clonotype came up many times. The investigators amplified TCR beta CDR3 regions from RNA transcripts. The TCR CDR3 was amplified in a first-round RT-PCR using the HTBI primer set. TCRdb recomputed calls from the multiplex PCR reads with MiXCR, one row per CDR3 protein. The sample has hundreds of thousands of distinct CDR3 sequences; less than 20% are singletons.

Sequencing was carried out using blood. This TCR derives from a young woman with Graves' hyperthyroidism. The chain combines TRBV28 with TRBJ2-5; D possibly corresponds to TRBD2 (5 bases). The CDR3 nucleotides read TGTGCCAGCAGTCGGGAACGCGAAGAGACCCAGTACTTC. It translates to CASSREREETQYF.